Below, 2 T cell receptor beta chains from the same sample are listed, as sequenced in a study of blood T cell repertoires in COVID-19. The repertoire was sequenced with immunoSEQ multiplex PCR; TCRdb's copy has only in-frame clones and lacks some. This sample has 130,000 to 150,000 clones, with over 80% found just once. The sample comprised peripheral blood. The receptor source for this set is a woman in her forties with active or convalescent COVID-19.

In nucleotides, the CDR3 is TGTGCCAGCAGTCAGAGCCGGTGGGGACAGGGGGCTTACTACGAGCAGTACTTC. This encodes CASSQSRWGQGAYYEQYF. V usage is TRBV28 and J usage is TRBJ2-7, with 12 bases lining up with TRBD1. Germline CDR1 is MDHEN and CDR2 is SYDVKM. The CDR3 runs 18 residues. The junction had 14 bases not matched to a gene; V was cut back by 5 bases and J by 3 bases.

The chain has TRBV7-9 and TRBJ1-6; D ambiguous. Germline V CDR1 and CDR2: SEHNR, FQNEAQ (reference sequence). Between the trimmed V and J ends, which lost 5 bases and 8 bases, there was a span of 13 bases. This CDR3 spans 14 amino acids. This CDR3 reads CASSRNSGHSPLHF. The CDR3 region has the DNA TGTGCCAGCAGCCGTAACAGCGGTCATTCACCCCTCCACTTT.